Shown below are 26 T cell receptor beta chains from a single sample sequenced in a study of breast tumors, draining lymph nodes, adjacent tissues (TCRdb year 2016). The library was prepared using multiplex PCR. The sequencer was an Illumina HiSeq 2000. The public reads were quality trimmed at Q25 with fastp and then assembled into clones with MiXCR by TCRdb, keeping productive beta chains. Rows merge per CDR3 protein into single entries with the most common DNA and genes. This sample comprises approximately 15,000 distinct CDR3 sequences, approximately 57% of them detected only once. Of the sample, more than 15% falls within the top ten clones. The material sequenced was tumor-adjacent breast tissue. These receptors were obtained from a female donor with breast cancer. Some clones in this sample may be carry-over from other donors' samples.

The CDR3 here is CASSHALTGGGKNIQYF. The CDR3 nucleotides read TGTGCCAGCAGTCATGCACTAACGGGGGGCGGCAAAAACATTCAGTACTTC. The rearrangement joins TRBV6-1 to TRBJ2-4; tentatively, D is TRBD2 (7 bases). The CDR3 runs 17 residues. V was clipped by 5 bases and J by 3 bases, with 20 bases between them. Germline CDR1 MNHNS, CDR2 SASEGT.

The chain recombines TRBV13 with TRBJ1-2; no clear D. The CDR3 is 14 residues long. Germline lookup yields CDR1 PRHDT and CDR2 FYEKMQ (reference sequence). The V end lost 0 bases, the J end lost 2 bases, and 7 bases lay between the germline ends. The CDR3 region is CASSLGGRNYGYTF. The DNA of the CDR3 is TGTGCCAGCAGCTTAGGTGGAAGGAACTATGGCTACACCTTC.

This clonotype was observed at least ten times. Written as DNA, the CDR3 is TGTGCCAGTAAATACGTAGCGGGGGCCCAAGAGACCCAGTACTTC. Amino acids: CASKYVAGAQETQYF. The gene calls are TRBV4-2 and TRBJ2-5, with 9 bases lining up with TRBD2. The germline V gene has CDR1 LGHNA and CDR2 YNFKEQ. V lost 9 bases and J lost 1; bases outside the gene matches: 9. This CDR3 has 15 residues.

This clonotype rates as medium-sized. The rearrangement links TRBV30 to TRBJ1-3; possibly TRBD1 for D (5 bases). Per germline, CDR1 GTSNPN and CDR2 SVGIG (reference sequence). V was clipped by 0 bases and J by 2 bases, with 14 bases between them. CDR3 size: 16 residues. CDR3 sequence: CAWSVDAGGTGNTIYF. The CDR3 DNA is TGTGCCTGGAGTGTCGATGCGGGGGGAACTGGAAACACCATATATTTT.

This sequence joins TRBV9 and TRBJ1-4; no definite D call. The CDR3 is 16 amino acids. V lost 4 bases to trimming and J lost 12 bases, with 25 bases between them. CDR1 is SGDLS and CDR2 is YYNGEE in the germline V gene. DNA for the CDR3: TGTGCCAGCAGCAAGGCGGGTCGGGCCCGACCTCAAGAACTGTTTTTT. This translates into CASSKAGRARPQELFF.

The chain couples TRBV6-1 to TRBJ1-5; 9 bases map to TRBD1. V dropped 2 bases and J dropped 5; count of bases not matched to a gene: 13. The CDR3 covers 18 residues. Germline values: CDR1 MNHNS, CDR2 SASEGT. The CDR3 region is CASSEIVWGQGAHQPQHF. The CDR3 coding sequence is TGTGCCAGCAGTGAAATAGTTTGGGGACAGGGAGCGCATCAGCCCCAGCATTTT.

For this clonotype: No DNA is shown, since the ends of the CDR3 on it are uncertain; the CDR3 is the one TCRdb lists. The chain has TRBV7-3 and TRBJ2-3. 19 amino acids form the CDR3, both terminal residues included. Germline V gene lookup returns CDR1 SGHTA and CDR2 FQGTGA. CDR3 protein: CASSFYICSAQLRTDTQYF.

As to this clonotype: The junction departs from germline at one end; a sequencing error may be responsible. The rearrangement links TRBV2 to TRBJ2-3; TRBD1 aligns across 8 bases. The CDR3 covers 17 residues. Germline V lookup: CDR1 SNHLY, CDR2 FYNNEI. The DNA of the CDR3 is TGTGCCAGCAGTGAAGGTCTCGGACAGGGTGGCACGGATACGCAGTATTTT. This translates into CASSEGLGQGGTDTQYF.

Relative to its sample, this clonotype is medium-sized (0.01 to 0.1%). The chain uses TRBV30 and TRBJ1-5; D is unresolved. CDR1 and CDR2 from the germline V gene are GTSNPN and SVGIG (reference sequence). V was trimmed by 0 bases and J by 5 bases, leaving 14 bases between them. The CDR3 runs 15 residues. The CDR3 DNA is TGTGCCTGGAGTGTCCCGCTCGTCGGAGATCAGCCCCAGCATTTT. This sequence encodes CAWSVPLVGDQPQHF.

In this sample, this clonotype is medium-sized. This chain connects TRBV4-2 to TRBJ2-3; D is uncertain. The CDR3 is 15 amino acids. Trimming left V 4 bases short and J 0 bases short, with 11 bases between. CDR1 and CDR2 from the germline V gene are LGHNA and YNFKEQ. CDR3 loop: CASSPSSTSTDTQYF. The CDR3 DNA reads TGTGCCAGCAGCCCTTCGTCCACTAGCACAGATACGCAGTATTTT.

Ten or more counts support this clonotype. The rearrangement joins TRBV5-6 to TRBJ1-1; TRBD1 matches at 7 bases. Germline V gene lookup returns CDR1 SGHDT and CDR2 YYEEEE. The CDR3 runs 12 residues. The J segment lost 6 bases and the V segment lost 5 bases, leaving 4 bases of the junction unmatched. CDR3 sequence: CASSRQGPEAFF. CDR3 DNA sequence: TGTGCCAGCAGTAGACAGGGCCCTGAAGCTTTCTTT.

This clonotype was observed at least ten times. This sequence may be a read error, since a much larger clone differs from it by one base. This CDR3 is CASSHQGLTQYF. As DNA, the CDR3 is TGTGCCAGCAGTCACCAGGGCCTTACGCAGTATTTT. This chain joins TRBV6-2 or TRBV6-3 and TRBJ2-3, with a tentative D call TRBD1 (5 bases). CDR3 length: 12 amino acids. Germline assignment: CDR1 MNHEY and CDR2 SVGEGT. The V and J ends lost 5 bases and 8 bases respectively, with 11 bases between them.

The chain combines TRBV20-1 with TRBJ2-5; D uncertain. The V gene's germline CDR1 is DFQATT and CDR2 SNEGSKA (reference sequence). Trimming shortened V by 3 bases and J by 1 base, and 12 bases separated the two germline ends. The CDR3 is 14 residues long. CDR3: CSASQPVSQETQYF. In DNA, the CDR3 is TGCAGTGCTAGTCAACCGGTCAGCCAAGAGACCCAGTACTTC.

The rearrangement joins TRBV7-2 to TRBJ2-7, with TRBD2 as a possible D gene (6 bases). The germline gives CDR1 SGHTA, CDR2 FQGNSA. V gave up 5 bases and J gave up 2 bases, with 16 bases separating them. This CDR3 comprises 15 residues. In DNA form, the CDR3 reads TGTGCCAGCAGCACGGGACTGCTTGGCCCCTACGAGCAGTACTTC. It is translated as CASSTGLLGPYEQYF. Using reference TRBV7-2 and TRBJ2-7 for the parts outside the CDR3, the full variable domain is GAGVSQSPSNKVTEKGKDVELRCDPISGHTALYWYRQSLGQGLEFLIYFQGNSAPDKSGLPSDRFSAERTGGSVSTLTIQRTQQEDSAVYLCASSTGLLGPYEQYFGPGTRLTVT.

The chain has TRBV10-2 and TRBJ2-7, with D maybe TRBD1 (6 bases). The germline V and J ends were trimmed by 1 base and 5 bases, with 12 bases remaining between them. CDR3 size: 14 residues. In germline, CDR1 is WSHSY, CDR2 SAAADI. DNA for the CDR3: TGCGCCAGCAGTGAGTATCAGGGGAACAACGAGCAGTACTTC. It specifies CASSEYQGNNEQYF.

By share, this clonotype counts as medium-sized. The chain links TRBV9 to TRBJ2-1, with D maybe TRBD2 (5 bases). Germline values: CDR1 SGDLS, CDR2 YYNGEE. The V end was cut by 4 bases, the J end by 12 bases, with 20 bases between. CDR3 length equals 14 residues. CDR3 in DNA: TGTGCCAGCAGCCCCCCTGACCGTAGCGAGGTGCAGTTCTTC. Translation: CASSPPDRSEVQFF.

A remark on this clonotype: At one end the junction does not follow the germline gene, possibly because of a read error. This chain joins TRBV2 and TRBJ1-5; D is perhaps TRBD1 (6 bases). Germline V gene lookup returns CDR1 SNHLY and CDR2 FYNNEI. The CDR3 consists of 15 residues. The CDR3 DNA is TGTGCCAGCAGTGCCACAGGGATGGGCAATCAGCCCCAGCACTTT. Protein sequence: CASSATGMGNQPQHF.

The V gene is TRBV6-6, the J gene TRBJ2-1, with TRBD2 matching 8 bases. The CDR3 runs to 15 residues. Per the germline V gene, CDR1 is MNHNY and CDR2 is SVGAGI (reference sequence). V gave up 6 bases and J gave up 4 bases; unmatched junction bases: 8. The CDR3 loop is CASRAGTRGYNEQFF. In DNA, the CDR3 is TGTGCCAGCAGGGCCGGGACTAGGGGTTACAATGAGCAGTTCTTC.

The chain uses TRBV7-2 and TRBJ1-4, with 7 bases lining up with TRBD1. Losses at the gene ends were 5 bases for V and 3 bases for J; bases not matched to a gene: 6. Germline CDR1 is SGHTA and CDR2 is FQGNSA. This CDR3 contains 15 residues. The CDR3 DNA reads as TGTGCCAGCAGCACATACAGGGGTTCTAATGAAAAACTGTTTTTT. Its translation: CASSTYRGSNEKLFF.

Points on this clonotype: A read error may be the cause here, since a much bigger clone is one base away. DNA for the CDR3: TGTGCCAGTAGTATCAGGGGGGAGACTGAAGCTTGCTTT. This sequence encodes CASSIRGETEACF. J is TRBJ1-1 and V is TRBV19, with TRBD1 matching 7 bases. Germline V lookup: CDR1 LNHDA, CDR2 SQIVND (reference sequence). The CDR3 covers 13 residues.

The sample holds many counts of this clonotype. The rearrangement joins TRBV5-1 to TRBJ2-1, with D hard to call. Germline CDR1 is SGHRS and CDR2 is YFSETQ. The CDR3 is 11 amino acids. Trimming stripped 4 bases from V and 8 bases from J, with 7 bases between. Here the CDR3 DNA reads TGCGCCAGCAGCCAGGCGGATGAGCAGTTCTTC. Protein product: CASSQADEQFF.

The genes are TRBV12-5 and TRBJ2-2; 8 nucleotides match TRBD2. Germline values: CDR1 LGHNT, CDR2 FRNRAP. Trimming removed 1 base from V and 4 bases from J; junction bases left unmatched: 5. This CDR3 is 16 amino acids long. CDR3 DNA sequence: TGTGCTAGTGGTTTGGCTCACGGGGGGGGCACCGGGGAGCTGTTTTTT. This translates into CASGLAHGGGTGELFF.

This clonotype is labeled as medium-sized. The V and J genes are TRBV5-8 and TRBJ1-2; D is undetermined. Germline CDR1 SGHTS, CDR2 YDEGEE. The V gene lost 4 bases and the J gene lost 1 base, with 14 bases spanning the gap. This CDR3 spans 15 amino acids. This CDR3 is CASSVRGVGNYGYTF. DNA of the CDR3: TGTGCCAGCAGCGTACGTGGGGTGGGTAACTATGGCTACACCTTC.

In regard to this clonotype: At one boundary the junction diverges from the germline segment, which might be a read error. The J gene is TRBJ2-5, the V gene TRBV7-2, with 10 bases fitting TRBD2. Germline loops: CDR1 SGHTA, CDR2 FQGNSA. The CDR3 runs 18 residues. The CDR3: CASSLAPSGSGVQETQSF. The DNA for the CDR3 is TGTGCCAGCAGCTTAGCCCCTAGCGGGAGTGGGGTCCAAGAGACCCAGTCCTTC.

This clonotype was detected many times. A much larger clone sits a single nucleotide away, making a read error possible. The chain is built from TRBV6-1 and TRBJ1-5; D remains ambiguous. This CDR3 region has 15 residues. The V end lost 5 bases, the J end lost 0 bases, and 11 bases lay between the germline ends. Germline CDR1 and CDR2: MNHNS and SASEGT. The CDR3 here is CASSQPGISNQPQHF. The CDR3 DNA sequence: TGTGCCAGCAGTCAACCGGGAATTAGCAATCAGCCCCAGCATTTT.

As concerns this clonotype: This could be a read error, since a much larger clone is one nucleotide away. The chain joins TRBV6-5 to TRBJ1-1; TRBD1 aligns across 7 bases. Germline CDR1 and CDR2: MNHEY and SVGAGI. This CDR3 comprises 16 residues. In DNA, the CDR3 is TGTGCCAGCAGTCACTCGCAGGGGGATCTTAACACTGAAGCTTTCTTT. It translates to CASSHSQGDLNTEAFF.